Below, 20 T cell receptor beta chains from the same sample are listed, as sequenced in a study of T cells expressing NK-cell markers. Using the 5' RACE reads, TCRdb records one entry per CDR3 protein without DNA. The sample includes 250,000 to 300,000 distinct CDR3 sequences. Sequences were obtained from blood T cells: a sorted CD56 or NKG2C T cell subset, CD4+ or CD8+ T cells, or bulk PBMC T cells (not recorded which). All receptors come from a man younger than 35 in good health.

This chain links TRBV7-3 with TRBJ2-1; TCRdb outputs TRBD1, but without DNA this stays unchecked. The CDR3 consists of 14 residues. CDR1 and CDR2 (germline): SGHTA, FQGTGA. The CDR3 is CASSQGRTDNEQFF.

V and J are TRBV18 and TRBJ2-5; TCRdb's D gene call, TRBD2, goes unchecked for lack of DNA. The germline V gene encodes CDR1 KGHSH and CDR2 LQKENI. The CDR3 is 15 residues long. The CDR3 reads CASSPSGGLQETQYF.

The chain is built from TRBV6-1 and TRBJ1-5; TCRdb's assignment of TRBD1 cannot be checked, as there is no DNA. The CDR3 totals 14 residues. CDR1 is MNHNS and CDR2 is SASEGT in the germline V gene. The CDR3 sequence: CASSPGQFNQPQHF.

The V call is TRBV6-2 or TRBV6-3, the J call TRBJ2-1; the TCRdb call, TRBD1, lacks DNA for checking. The germline V gene has CDR1 MNHEY and CDR2 SVGEGT. The CDR3 loop spans 16 amino acids. CDR3: CASSYSTGQGAYEQFF.

This chain joins TRBV10-3 and TRBJ2-1; TCRdb designates TRBD2, a call that cannot be tested without DNA. This CDR3 has 14 residues. Germline V CDR1 and CDR2: ENHRY, SYGVKD. CDR3 protein: CAISESPVDNEQFF.

The rearrangement links TRBV20-1 to TRBJ1-4. Germline-derived CDR1 and CDR2 are DFQATT and SNEGSKA (reference sequence). This CDR3 is 11 amino acids long. The CDR3 sequence: CSAREGEKLFF.

This chain connects TRBV20-1 to TRBJ2-3; the TRBD2 assignment by TCRdb is unverifiable without DNA. The CDR3 covers 15 residues. Germline-derived CDR1 and CDR2 are DFQATT and SNEGSKA (reference sequence). CDR3 loop: CSASSVGPRTDTQYF.

The chain joins TRBV10-3 to TRBJ1-1. The CDR3 is 13 amino acids. Germline assignment: CDR1 ENHRY and CDR2 SYGVKD. The CDR3 loop reads CAISESLVTEAFF.

The chain employs TRBV7-3 and TRBJ2-7; the TRBD1 assignment by TCRdb is unverifiable without DNA. Germline V gives CDR1 SGHTA, CDR2 FQGTGA. The CDR3 extends over 17 amino acids. Here the CDR3 reads CASSLTGVAGASYEQYF. The full variable domain, its missing parts supplied by reference TRBV7-3 and TRBJ2-7, is GAGVSQTPSNKVTEKGKYVELRCDPISGHTALYWYRQSLGQGPEFLIYFQGTGAADDSGLPNDRFFAVRPEGSVSTLKIQRTERGDSAVYLCASSLTGVAGASYEQYFGPGTRLTVT.

The chain joins TRBV20-1 to TRBJ2-4; the D call of TRBD2 rests on TCRdb alone, since no DNA is present to check it. There are 15 residues in the CDR3. Germline V CDR1 and CDR2: DFQATT, SNEGSKA (reference sequence). The CDR3 reads CSAPILLAGKNIQYF.

The V gene is TRBV6-6, the J gene TRBJ2-7; TCRdb picks TRBD1, but there is no DNA to check that call. The V gene's germline CDR1 is MNHNY and CDR2 SVGAGI (reference sequence). The CDR3 contains 13 residues. This CDR3 is CASTRTDAYEQYF.

The chain links TRBV29-1 to TRBJ2-3; TCRdb selects TRBD1, and the lack of DNA leaves this call unchecked. Germline assignment: CDR1 SQVTM and CDR2 ANQGSEA. The CDR3 extends over 15 amino acids. Here the CDR3 reads CSSAGNHGRVDTQYF.

The chain combines TRBV10-3 with TRBJ2-5; the D call from TCRdb, TRBD1, cannot be confirmed without DNA. This CDR3 region has 11 residues. The germline gives CDR1 ENHRY, CDR2 SYGVKD. The CDR3 loop reads CAIRQGETQYF.

V gene TRBV5-1 combines with J gene TRBJ2-1; TCRdb picks TRBD2, but there is no DNA to check that call. Germline V gene lookup returns CDR1 SGHRS and CDR2 YFSETQ. This CDR3 has 18 amino acids. CDR3 sequence reads: CASSLGPIAGGPRNEQFF.

The genes are TRBV5-1 and TRBJ2-2; the D gene TCRdb calls, TRBD2, cannot be checked with no DNA. The V gene's germline CDR1 is SGHRS and CDR2 YFSETQ. The CDR3 covers 17 residues. CDR3 region: CASSLQSGGYNTGELFF.

The rearrangement links TRBV11-3 to TRBJ2-1; without DNA, the TCRdb call of TRBD2 cannot be checked. Germline assignment: CDR1 SGHNT and CDR2 YENEEA. The CDR3 sequence is 19 residues long. The CDR3 reads CASSLGTSGRRRGSNEQFF.

V is TRBV20-1 and J is TRBJ2-1; there is no DNA to check the TCRdb D call of TRBD1. CDR3 size: 15 residues. CDR1 is DFQATT, CDR2 SNEGSKA, per germline (reference sequence). CDR3 residues: CSASLGAVSYNEQFF.

The V call is TRBV12-3 or TRBV12-4, the J call TRBJ2-5; with no DNA, the TCRdb D assignment of TRBD1 cannot be verified. This CDR3 comprises 14 residues. The CDR3 loop is CASSRGGPETTQYF.

This sequence joins TRBV4-2 and TRBJ2-6. CDR1 LGHNA and CDR2 YNFKEQ come from the germline V gene. CDR3 length equals 16 residues. CDR3 region: CASSQGFTLWANVLTF.

V gene TRBV5-6 combines with J gene TRBJ2-1. This CDR3 has 14 residues. Germline assignment: CDR1 SGHDT and CDR2 YYEEEE. CDR3: CASSLELHYNEQFF.